This TCR beta chain was captured by sequencing in a study of T cell responses to AZD1222 COVID-19 vaccine. Study-wide background: Second-dose intervals near 4 or 12 weeks were combined. Notes on the study in general: At baseline, just a handful of AZD1222 recipients tested seropositive.

The length of the CDR3 is 14 residues. Per the germline V gene, CDR1 is SNHLY and CDR2 is FYNNEI. V shed 5 bases and J shed 6 bases, with 14 bases lying between them. Of note for this clone: Its specificity is unknown.

The table came from immunoSEQ multiplex PCR; TCRdb's copy has only in-frame clones and leaves some out. The table lists about 86,000 clones, over 85% of them singletons. Source: peripheral blood, taken on day 0 of AZD1222 vaccination. The receptor was derived from an adult in good health. V usage is TRBV2 and J usage is TRBJ1-5, with D possibly matching TRBD1 (5 bases). As DNA, the CDR3 is TGTGCCAGCAGTCGGGGTCGGGGGAGTCAGCCCCAGCATTTT. Amino acids: CASSRGRGSQPQHF.